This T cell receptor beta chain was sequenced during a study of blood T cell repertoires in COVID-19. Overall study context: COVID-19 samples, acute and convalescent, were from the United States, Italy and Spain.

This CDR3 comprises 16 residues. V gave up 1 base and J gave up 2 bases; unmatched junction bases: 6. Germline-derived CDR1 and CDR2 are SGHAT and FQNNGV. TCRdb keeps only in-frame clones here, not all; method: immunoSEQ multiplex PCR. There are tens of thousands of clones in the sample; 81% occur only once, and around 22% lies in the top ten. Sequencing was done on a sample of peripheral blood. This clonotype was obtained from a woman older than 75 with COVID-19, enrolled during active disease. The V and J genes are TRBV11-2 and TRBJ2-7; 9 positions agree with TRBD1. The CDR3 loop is CASSLVTTGGTYEQYF. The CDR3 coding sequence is TGTGCCAGCAGCTTAGTAACGACAGGGGGTACCTACGAGCAGTACTTC.